This TCR beta chain originates from a study of shared clonotypes between healthy human individuals. Cells designated naive CD8 were CD45RO-negative and were positively selected for CCR7, with terminally differentiated effector memory CD45RA+ cells excluded. Donors comprised healthy HIV-negative adults lacking recent acute infections or vaccinations. Donors comprised only Caucasian adults living in Nashville, Tennessee. The germline V and J ends were trimmed by 8 bases and 4 bases, with 10 bases remaining between them. Germline CDR1 and CDR2: LGHNT and FRNRAP. The CDR3 length is 12 residues. Deep-level running was used for the assay. Several immunoSEQ plates held equal portions of the genomic DNA taken from each subset. Measured with immunoSEQ multiplex PCR; TCRdb has only the in-frame clones, and not every one. The sample lists roughly 600,000 clones, roughly 98% occurring once.

The source of this sequence is a man aged 30 to 39 in good health. Specimen: naive CD8+ T cells sorted from blood. J is TRBJ2-3 and V is TRBV12-5; D may be TRBD2 (7 bases). CDR3 residues: CASSGGPDTQYF. The CDR3 DNA sequence: TGTGCTAGTTCGGGGGGCCCAGATACGCAGTATTTT.